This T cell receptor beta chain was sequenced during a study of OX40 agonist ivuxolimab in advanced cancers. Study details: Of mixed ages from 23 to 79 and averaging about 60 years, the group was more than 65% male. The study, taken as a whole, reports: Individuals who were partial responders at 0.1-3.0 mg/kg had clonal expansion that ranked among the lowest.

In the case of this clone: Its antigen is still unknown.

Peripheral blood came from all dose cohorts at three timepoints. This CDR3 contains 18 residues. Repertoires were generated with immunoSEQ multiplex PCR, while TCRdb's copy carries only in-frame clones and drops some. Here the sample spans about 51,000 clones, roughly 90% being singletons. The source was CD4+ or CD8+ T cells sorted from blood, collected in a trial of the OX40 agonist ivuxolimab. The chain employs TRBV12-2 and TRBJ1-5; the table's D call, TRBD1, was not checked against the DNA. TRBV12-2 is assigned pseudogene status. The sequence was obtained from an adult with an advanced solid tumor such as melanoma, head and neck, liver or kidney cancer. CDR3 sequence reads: CASRLVAFGQSSNQPQHF. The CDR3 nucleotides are TGTGCAAGTCGCTTAGTCGCGTTTGGACAGTCTAGCAATCAGCCCCAGCATTTT.